This T cell receptor (beta chain) is from a study of response to subunit inactivated influenza vaccine. Trimming left V 2 bases short and J 0 bases short, with 5 bases between. This CDR3 contains 14 residues. Looked up from germline, CDR1 is MNHEY and CDR2 is SVGAGI. TCRdb used MiXCR to reprocess the RT-PCR reads, holding one entry per CDR3 protein. The sample holds approximately 230,000 distinct CDR3 sequences; 12% are singletons and the top ten take under 10%. This clonotype was seen more than once but under ten times. The sequence came from a man aged 45-65 years who received an inactivated influenza vaccine. The chain joins TRBV6-5 to TRBJ2-1; D uncertain. Sequencing was performed on non-naive T cells sorted from PBMCs, taken around two weeks before vaccination. The CDR3 nucleotides are TGTGCCAGCAGTTACGACGACTCCTACAATGAGCAGTTCTTC. Translation gives CASSYDDSYNEQFF.